The 15 T cell receptor beta chains below were found in one sample sequenced in a study of a mutant IDH1 vaccine in newly diagnosed glioma. Using immunoSEQ multiplex PCR, the repertoire was profiled, and TCRdb retains in-frame clones only, with some absent. Among some 23,000 clones, 70% were seen once, and the ten largest hold 11%. As for time point: week 11, during vaccination. Each dose delivered 300 ug of mutant IDH1 20-mer peptide subcutaneously with imiquimod. No antigen has been identified for these receptors. Sequencing was performed on peripheral blood mononuclear cells (PBMCs), taken from a glioma patient whose treatment included an IDH1 peptide vaccine. These receptors were collected from a man in his late teens or twenties with glioma. Some clones in this sample may be carry-over from other donors' samples.

This chain uses TRBV30 with TRBJ2-7; TRBD2 agrees at 9 bases. The CDR3 consists of 17 residues. The V and J ends lost 0 bases and 4 bases, in that order; junction bases with no gene match: 13. Germline V CDR1 and CDR2: GTSNPN, SVGIG (reference sequence). The CDR3 here is CAWSVRSSGVVVYEQYF. The CDR3 DNA sequence: TGTGCCTGGAGTGTACGGTCTAGCGGGGTCGTTGTGTACGAGCAGTACTTC. The complete variable domain, with remaining parts taken from reference TRBV30 and TRBJ2-7, reads SQTIHQWPATLVQPVGSPLSLECTVEGTSNPNLYWYRQAAGRGLQLLFYSVGIGQISSEVPQNLSASRPQDRQFILSSKKLLLSDSGFYLCAWSVRSSGVVVYEQYFGPGTRLTVT.

The chain's CDR3 is CASSLAREGVRNTEAFF. Here the CDR3 DNA reads TGTGCCAGCTCACTAGCCAGGGAAGGGGTCAGGAACACTGAAGCTTTCTTT. This sequence joins TRBV18 and TRBJ1-1; perhaps TRBD1 as D (5 bases). Trimming stripped 4 bases from V and 1 base from J, with 19 bases between. CDR1 and CDR2 from the germline V gene are KGHSH and LQKENI. The CDR3 spans 17 residues.

The chain uses TRBV5-1 and TRBJ2-3; tentatively, D is TRBD1 (5 bases). The V end lost 1 base, the J end lost 3 bases, and 18 bases lay between the germline ends. CDR3 length equals 17 residues. Germline CDR1 is SGHRS and CDR2 is YFSETQ. The CDR3 sequence: CASSLLSVTASTDTQYF. The CDR3 DNA reads as TGCGCCAGCAGCTTGTTATCTGTGACAGCAAGTACAGATACGCAGTATTTT. The full variable domain, completed using reference TRBV5-1 and TRBJ2-3, is KAGVTQTPRYLIKTRGQQVTLSCSPISGHRSVSWYQQTPGQGLQFLFEYFSETQRNKGNFPGRFSGRQFSNSRSEMNVSTLELGDSALYLCASSLLSVTASTDTQYFGPGTRLTVL.

V usage is TRBV2 and J usage is TRBJ2-7; maybe TRBD1 (7 bases). V was clipped by 9 bases and J by 0 bases, with 15 bases between them. The CDR3 is made up of 14 amino acids. Germline values: CDR1 SNHLY, CDR2 FYNNEI. DNA of the CDR3: TGTGCCAGGGGGGGACAGCCCAGCTCCTACGAGCAGTACTTC. As protein: CARGGQPSSYEQYF.

The chain couples TRBV6-5 to TRBJ1-2; D gene ambiguous. Germline CDR1 reads MNHEY; CDR2 reads SVGAGI. Trimming took 0 bases from V and 2 from J, leaving 7 bases between them. The CDR3 sequence is 14 residues long. CDR3 in amino acids: CASSYSHGNYGYTF. CDR3 DNA sequence: TGTGCCAGCAGTTACTCACACGGGAACTATGGCTACACCTTC.

The gene calls are TRBV7-9 and TRBJ1-2; a possible D gene is TRBD1 (6 bases). CDR1 is SEHNR, CDR2 FQNEAQ, per germline (reference sequence). V was cut by 5 bases and J by 6 bases, with 19 bases left in between. The CDR3 extends over 15 amino acids. CDR3 amino acids: CASSPDRTGLDGYTF. The CDR3 coding sequence is TGTGCCAGCAGCCCCGATAGAACAGGGTTGGATGGCTACACCTTC.

The chain uses TRBV12-5 and TRBJ2-2; 9 nucleotides agree with TRBD1. CDR1 LGHNT and CDR2 FRNRAP come from the germline V gene. This CDR3 has 16 residues. J lost 3 bases, V lost 1 base, and 3 bases had no gene match. The CDR3 nucleotides are TGTGCTAGTGGTTTGGACAGGGGGCGGTACACCGGGGAGCTGTTTTTT. This sequence encodes CASGLDRGRYTGELFF.

The chain couples TRBV5-6 to TRBJ1-2, with D possibly TRBD1 on 6 matching bases. The CDR3 contains 16 residues. CDR1 is SGHDT, CDR2 YYEEEE, per germline. Between the trimmed V and J ends, which lost 4 bases and 3 bases, there was a span of 19 bases. CDR3 DNA: TGTGCCAGCAGCCCCCTAGGGGGGGTGGGTCACTATGGCTACACCTTC. Protein: CASSPLGGVGHYGYTF.

A remark on this clone: Other DNA sequences within the sample encode an identical CDR3. The chain uses TRBV18 and TRBJ1-1, with a tentative D call TRBD1 (5 bases). CDR1 and CDR2 from the germline V gene are KGHSH and LQKENI. The CDR3 has 13 residues. The ends were cut back, 3 bases at V and 2 bases at J, with 7 bases in the middle. DNA for the CDR3: TGTGCCAGCTCACCCCAGGGAAACACTGAAGCTTTCTTT. It specifies CASSPQGNTEAFF.

The chain links TRBV4-1 to TRBJ1-1, with D unresolved. Trimming took 3 bases from V and 9 from J, leaving 11 bases between them. Looked up from germline, CDR1 is MGHRA and CDR2 is YSYEKL. The CDR3 consists of 12 residues. CDR3 DNA: TGCGCCAGCAGCCACACTCGCGGACAAGCTTTCTTT. Translating it yields CASSHTRGQAFF.

This clone was counted once. The chain links TRBV29-1 to TRBJ1-5; D gene unclear. Per germline, CDR1 SQVTM and CDR2 ANQGSEA. The CDR3 runs 12 residues. The germline V and J ends were trimmed by 4 bases and 4 bases, with 8 bases remaining between them. CDR3 sequence (DNA): TGCAGCGTTGCCCTGGCTAATCAGCCCCAGCATTTT. Translated: CSVALANQPQHF. Combining the CDR3 with reference TRBV29-1 and TRBJ1-5 gives the whole variable domain SAVISQKPSRDICQRGTSLTIQCQVDSQVTMMFWYRQQPGQSLTLIATANQGSEATYESGFVIDKFPISRPNLTFSTLTVSNMSPEDSSIYLCSVALANQPQHFGDGTRLSIL.

The chain recombines TRBV5-6 with TRBJ1-3; unclear D gene. The CDR3 loop spans 17 amino acids. Germline assignment: CDR1 SGHDT and CDR2 YYEEEE. Trimming removed 0 bases from V and 0 bases from J, with 13 bases in between. The CDR3 loop is CASSLAVSPLSGNTIYF. In DNA, the CDR3 is TGTGCCAGCAGCTTGGCGGTTAGCCCGCTCTCTGGAAACACCATATATTTT.

V and J are TRBV15 and TRBJ1-2, with TRBD1 identical over 9 bases. From germline, CDR1 is LNHNV and CDR2 YYDKDF (reference sequence). The CDR3 consists of 15 residues. The junction had 6 bases not matched to a gene; V was cut back by 1 base and J by 6 bases. CDR3 coding DNA: TGTGCCACCAGCAGAGGGACAGGGGTGATGGATGGCTACACCTTC. Protein product: CATSRGTGVMDGYTF.

V and J are TRBV19 and TRBJ2-3; maybe TRBD2 (5 bases). CDR1 and CDR2 from the germline V gene are LNHDA and SQIVND (reference sequence). V dropped 3 bases and J dropped 1 base, with 17 bases sitting between them. This CDR3 spans 17 amino acids. This CDR3 reads CASSIRGTIRGTDTQYF. The CDR3 region has the DNA TGTGCCAGTAGTATCCGGGGAACGATTCGAGGCACAGATACGCAGTATTTT. Full variable domain (missing parts from reference TRBV19 and TRBJ2-3): DGGITQSPKYLFRKEGQNVTLSCEQNLNHDAMYWYRQDPGQGLRLIYYSQIVNDFQKGDIAEGYSVSREKKESFPLTVTSAQKNPTAFYLCASSIRGTIRGTDTQYFGPGTRLTVL.

This clone has only a few counts. This rearrangement joins TRBV10-3 to TRBJ1-1; 7 bases are shared with TRBD1. The V gene end was trimmed by 10 bases and the J gene end by 2 bases; junction bases not matched to a gene: 10. The CDR3 runs 14 residues. Per germline, CDR1 ENHRY and CDR2 SYGVKD. CDR3 coding DNA: TGTGCCACCGGTCCGGGACAGATAAACACTGAAGCTTTCTTT. It yields the protein CATGPGQINTEAFF.